This T cell receptor (beta chain) is drawn from a study of blood T cell repertoires in COVID-19. Background on the study: Samples representing acute and convalescent COVID-19 were sourced from the United States, Italy and Spain. The analysed material was cDNA or gDNA that came from T cells, B-cell-depleted T cells, or PBMCs.

In the authors' methods: Amplified reference gene primers provided the basis for estimating nucleated cell counts. Libraries were prepared by immunoSEQ multiplex PCR; TCRdb keeps only in-frame clonotypes and omits some of them. The V and J calls and clone size come from that table; D and trimming were worked out from the DNA. Here the sample spans more than 85,000 clones, about 80% being singletons. Per germline, CDR1 MNHEY and CDR2 SMNVEV (reference sequence). Trimming pared 6 bases from V and 3 bases from J, leaving 18 bases between. The CDR3 has 16 amino acids. The source material was peripheral blood. This receptor was obtained from a man in his 70s with acute or convalescent COVID-19. The V call is TRBV27, the J call TRBJ1-5; a possible D gene is TRBD1 (5 bases). CDR3 DNA: TGTGCCAGCAGGGCCTTGACAGAAACCCCCAATCAGCCCCAGCATTTT. Protein product: CASRALTETPNQPQHF.